Many counts were recorded for the clone carrying this T cell receptor (beta chain). What it binds is not known. The germline CDR1 and CDR2 sequences are MNHEY and SVGAGI. Trimming shortened V by 2 bases and J by 2 bases, and 4 bases separated the two germline ends. This CDR3 spans 14 amino acids. Naive CD8 libraries came from around 20,000 to 1,000,000 sorted cells with 10%, 30% or 50% RNA. The data derive from a study of molecular identifiers for immune sequencing clone quantification. It was with previously described methods and listed TCR primers that bulk TCR libraries were made. TCRdb redid the calling of the PCR reads with MiXCR, one entry per CDR3 protein. Counted here are about half a million distinct CDR3 sequences, around 25% occurring once; the ten biggest clones make up around 0.8%. Study outcomes and limitations: Shared barcodes on identical TCR molecules could underestimate the sizes of highly expanded clones. In a background of around 970,000 naive cells, spiked Jurkat TCR RNA from one cell was reportedly detectable.

The source is a human donor in good health. Some libraries in this study had Jurkat cell RNA spiked in. Specimen: naive CD8+ T cells from blood, with Jurkat cell RNA spiked in. Sample subset: FACS-sorted CD8+CD4-CCR7+CD45RA+ naive T cells. V usage is TRBV6-5 and J usage is TRBJ2-6; the D is unclear. This chain's CDR3 is CASSYETGANVLTF. CDR3 DNA: TGTGCCAGCAGTTACGAGACTGGGGCCAACGTCCTGACTTTC.